This T cell receptor beta chain was identified during a study of technical replicates of blood from a few donors. Sequencing was performed with immunoSEQ multiplex PCR; in TCRdb, only in-frame clones are kept and a portion is missing. The data show fewer than 90,000 clones, about 91% seen once. Germline V lookup: CDR1 SGHVS, CDR2 FQNEAQ. The CDR3 sequence is 15 residues long. Losses at the gene ends were 5 bases for V and 5 bases for J; bases not matched to a gene: 4. The genes are TRBV7-8 and TRBJ2-1, with 12 nucleotides matching TRBD2. Material for sequencing was T cells isolated from PBMCs. The receptor was isolated from a human donor in good health. The CDR3 region has the DNA TGTGCCAGCAGCCCGACTAGCGGGAGTGACAATGAGCAGTTCTTC. This codes for CASSPTSGSDNEQFF.